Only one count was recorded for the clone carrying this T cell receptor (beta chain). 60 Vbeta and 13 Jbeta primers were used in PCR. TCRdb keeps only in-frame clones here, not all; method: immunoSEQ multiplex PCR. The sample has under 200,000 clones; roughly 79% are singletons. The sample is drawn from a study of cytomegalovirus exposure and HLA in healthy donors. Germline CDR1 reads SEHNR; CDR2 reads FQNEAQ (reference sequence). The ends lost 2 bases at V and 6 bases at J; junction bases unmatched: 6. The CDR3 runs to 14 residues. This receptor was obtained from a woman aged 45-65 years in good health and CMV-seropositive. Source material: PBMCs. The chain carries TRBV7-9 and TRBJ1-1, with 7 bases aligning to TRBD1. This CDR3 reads CASSLLGGEAEAFF. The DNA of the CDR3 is TGTGCCAGCAGCTTACTAGGGGGCGAAGCTGAAGCTTTCTTT.